This TCR beta chain derives from a study of OX40 agonist ivuxolimab in advanced cancers. Study in general: Of the participants, over 30% had some prior anti-PD-1, anti-PD-L1 or anti-CTLA-4 therapy, which was allowed.

Generated by immunoSEQ multiplex PCR, the TCRdb table keeps only in-frame clones and is missing some. The sample carries approximately 82,000 clones, about 86% recorded once. The CDR3 is 16 residues long. Germline values: CDR1 MNHNS, CDR2 SASEGT. Trimming stripped 0 bases from V and 4 bases from J, with 15 bases between. This chain connects TRBV6-1 to TRBJ1-2; the D is unclear. This sequence originates from an adult with an advanced solid tumor such as melanoma, head and neck, liver or kidney cancer. The sample here was CD4+ or CD8+ T cells sorted from blood, taken in a trial of the OX40 agonist ivuxolimab. The CDR3 nucleotides read TGTGCCAGCAGTGAAGCTCGTCGTTTCTGGGGCTATGGCTACACCTTC. Amino acids: CASSEARRFWGYGYTF.